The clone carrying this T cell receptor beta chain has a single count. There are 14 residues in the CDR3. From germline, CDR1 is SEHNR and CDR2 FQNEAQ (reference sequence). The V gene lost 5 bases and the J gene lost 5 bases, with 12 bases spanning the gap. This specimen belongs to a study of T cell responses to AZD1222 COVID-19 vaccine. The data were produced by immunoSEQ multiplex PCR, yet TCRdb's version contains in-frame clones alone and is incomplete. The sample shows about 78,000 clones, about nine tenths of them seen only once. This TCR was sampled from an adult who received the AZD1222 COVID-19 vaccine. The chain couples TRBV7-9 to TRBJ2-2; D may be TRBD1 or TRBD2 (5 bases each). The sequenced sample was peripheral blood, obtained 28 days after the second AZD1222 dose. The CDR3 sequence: CASSNRDRTGELFF. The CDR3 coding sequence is TGTGCCAGCAGCAACCGGGACCGAACCGGGGAGCTGTTTTTT. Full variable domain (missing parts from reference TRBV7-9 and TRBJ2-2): DTGVSQNPRHKITKRGQNVTFRCDPISEHNRLYWYRQTLGQGPEFLTYFQNEAQLEKSRLLSDRFSAERPKGSFSTLEIQRTEQGDSAMYLCASSNRDRTGELFFGEGSRLTVL.